A selection of T cell receptor beta chains follows, all from one sample in a study of blood T cells in healthy people across ages. TCRdb passed the 5' RACE reads through MiXCR, listing each CDR3 protein once. The sample contains some 1.8 million distinct CDR3 sequences, about 39% of which appear only once. Sample: blood. The receptors come from a human donor in good health. Each CDR3 is given with its conserved first and last residue. D genes are given only for firm matches. Clone size is not always given. Where it is, it says once, few, many or a class for expanded clones.

V	D	size	J	DNA	CDR3
TRBV20-1	.	few	TRBJ1-1	TGCAGTGCTAGCCGTGCAGGGCCGAACACTGAAGCTTTCTTT	CSASRAGPNTEAFF
TRBV2	TRBD1	.	TRBJ1-5	TGTGCCAGCACCTTGGGGACAGGGGGCTATCAGCCCCAGCATTTT	CASTLGTGGYQPQHF
TRBV2	.	.	TRBJ1-2	TGTGCCAGCAGGGAGCTCAGGGTCAACTATGGCTACACCTTC	CASRELRVNYGYTF
TRBV20-1	TRBD1	few	TRBJ2-1	TGCAGTGCTGGGAATCCGGGACAGGGGCTAATAGGATCGAATGAGCAGTTCTTC	CSAGNPGQGLIGSNEQFF
TRBV20-1	TRBD1	.	TRBJ1-2	TGCAGTGCTAGCCAACAGGGGGCAGGGTACTATGGCTACACCTTC	CSASQQGAGYYGYTF
TRBV14	.	.	TRBJ2-7	TGTGCCAGCAGCCAAGGGCCTTGGGGCAGTATCTTCGAGCAGTACTTC	CASSQGPWGSIFEQYF
TRBV4-1	.	few	TRBJ2-7	TGCGCCAGCAGCCAAGATGCGACTAGCTACGAGCAGTACTTC	CASSQDATSYEQYF
TRBV30	.	.	TRBJ2-5	TGTGCCTCCTCCCGGACCCCCAGACAAGAGACCCAGTACTTC	CASSRTPRQETQYF
TRBV10-3	TRBD1	.	TRBJ2-5	TGTGCCATCAGTGAGTCAAGAGGGACAGCACAAGAGACCCAGTACTTC	CAISESRGTAQETQYF
TRBV11-1	TRBD1	.	TRBJ1-2	TGTGCCAGCAGCGGGAAGACAGGGCCCTGGACCGGCTACACCTTC	CASSGKTGPWTGYTF
TRBV7-8	.	few	TRBJ2-7	TGTGCCAGCAGCCCCCGGAGGGTCGGGACCTACGAGCAGTACTTC	CASSPRRVGTYEQYF
TRBV29-1	.	few	TRBJ1-1	TGCAGCGTTGAAGGTCTGAGGGAGGACACTGAAGCTTTCTTT	CSVEGLREDTEAFF
TRBV20-1	.	.	TRBJ2-7	TGCAGGGCTAGAGGAGACCCCTACGAGCAGTACTTC	CRARGDPYEQYF
TRBV30	.	.	TRBJ2-7	TGTGCCTGGAGTGTACCGTGGGGCGCCTACGAGCAGTACTTC	CAWSVPWGAYEQYF
TRBV28	TRBD2	.	TRBJ2-1	TGTGCCAGCATCCCAGGACTAGCGGGGGGTCCCTCCTACAATGAGCAGTTCTTC	CASIPGLAGGPSYNEQFF
TRBV6-2/TRBV6-3	.	.	TRBJ2-7	TGTGCCAGCACCGCGCAAACTCCGGGACCCCTGTATGGGGCCTACGAGCAGTACTTC	CASTAQTPGPLYGAYEQYF
TRBV5-1	.	few	TRBJ2-3	TGCGCCAGCAGCTTTGGGGGGGGACAACAAGAGACCCAGTATTTT	CASSFGGGQQETQYF
TRBV7-2	.	.	TRBJ2-7	TGTGCCGGCAGCTTTAGCAGGTCCTCCTACGAGCAGTACTTC	CAGSFSRSSYEQYF
TRBV5-1	.	few	TRBJ2-5	TGCGCCAGCAGCGACCCGGGCAGGGTAGAGACCCAGTACTTC	CASSDPGRVETQYF
TRBV28	TRBD2	few	TRBJ2-1	TGTGCCAGCAGTTTCTTCGGAGGACTAGCAATCAATGAGCAGTTCTTC	CASSFFGGLAINEQFF
TRBV9	.	few	TRBJ1-1	TGTGCCAGCAGCGTGGAGGGGGGAAACACTGAAGCTTTCTTT	CASSVEGGNTEAFF
TRBV29-1	.	.	TRBJ1-1	TGCAGCGTTGTAGGAGGAACCGAGTTCACTGAAGCTTTCTTT	CSVVGGTEFTEAFF
TRBV12-3/TRBV12-4	.	few	TRBJ1-2	TGTGCCAGCAGCCGACCAGGGTACTATGGCTACACCTTC	CASSRPGYYGYTF
TRBV7-2	.	few	TRBJ1-1	TGTGCCAGCAGCTTAGCGAGGGACGGGTGGTTCGACACTGAAGCTTTCTTT	CASSLARDGWFDTEAFF
TRBV15	.	.	TRBJ1-5	TGTGCCACCAGTCTAGGAGGGGTCAATCAGCCCCAGCATTTT	CATSLGGVNQPQHF
TRBV12-3/TRBV12-4	.	.	TRBJ2-4	TGTGCCAGCAGTTTAGCCGGGGGTGAGGGCAAAAACATTCAGTACTTC	CASSLAGGEGKNIQYF
TRBV11-2	TRBD1	.	TRBJ2-2	TGTGCCAGCAGCTTAGGACGGACAGGGACCACCGGGGAGCGGTTTTTT	CASSLGRTGTTGERFF
TRBV6-5	.	few	TRBJ1-4	TGTGCCAGCAGTTACGGAGGGGGAAGTAATGAAAAACTGTTTTTT	CASSYGGGSNEKLFF
TRBV28	TRBD1	once	TRBJ2-7	TGTGCCACCCAACGACAGGGGGCCCACGAGCAGTACTTC	CATQRQGAHEQYF
TRBV20-1	.	.	TRBJ1-5	TGCAGTACCAGGGTAGGGAATAGCAATCAGCCCCAGCATTTT	CSTRVGNSNQPQHF